What follows is one T cell receptor (beta chain) and its context. Its matching antigen is unknown. Selected positively for CCR7 and CD45RO-negative, naive CD8 cells excluded terminally differentiated effector memory CD45RA+ cells. The data originate from a study of shared clonotypes between healthy human individuals. Points from the study as a whole: A generally larger estimated richness was seen in naive subsets than in memory subsets. Generation probabilities of non-shared clonotypes were lower (relative to those shared by all four donors). Specimens sampled were limited to blood, with tissue repertoires likely differing.

In the sorted-subset replicate PCRs, 200 ng DNA, roughly 29,000 T cell genomes, was used. Sequenced by immunoSEQ multiplex PCR; TCRdb stores in-frame clones only, minus some. Found here are 2 million or so clones, about 95% of them singletons; the top ten hold around 1.1%. The germline V and J ends were trimmed by 7 bases and 5 bases, with 17 bases remaining between them. This CDR3 is 14 amino acids long. Germline values: CDR1 MNHEY, CDR2 SVGAGI. The receptor was derived from a man younger than 35 in good health. The material sequenced was naive CD8+ T cells sorted from blood. The chain is built from TRBV6-5 and TRBJ2-5; either TRBD1 or TRBD2 may fit D (5 bases each). The chain's CDR3 is CASNDEGNEETQYF. DNA of the CDR3: TGTGCCAGCAATGACGAGGGGAACGAGGAGACCCAGTACTTC.